This T cell receptor beta chain was identified during a study of control samples from healthy donors and cancer patients. Points on this clone: The junction departs from germline at one end; a sequencing error may be responsible.

This CDR3 region has 12 residues. Germline loops: CDR1 LNHDA, CDR2 SQIVND (reference sequence). Profiling relied on immunoSEQ multiplex PCR, and the TCRdb table lists in-frame clones only, not all of them. The sample holds almost 95,000 clones; 75% to 95% are singletons and the top ten take 3.5% to 4.5%. The clonotype was recovered from a woman between 18 and 30 years old in good health. This chain uses TRBV19 with TRBJ1-1; the D gene is possibly TRBD1 (5 bases). Sequenced input: blood. The CDR3 loop is CASRGVNTGAFF. CDR3 in DNA: TGTGCCAGTAGGGGGGTGAACACTGGAGCTTTCTTT.